This T cell receptor beta chain was recorded in a study of cytomegalovirus exposure and HLA in healthy donors. Trimming cost V 2 bases and J 7 bases, with 22 bases left between them. The CDR3 extends over 17 amino acids. Germline-derived CDR1 and CDR2 are SGHDN and FVKESK. Measured with immunoSEQ multiplex PCR; TCRdb has only the in-frame clones, and not every one. The sample carries roughly 150,000 clones, 85% to 90% recorded once. The rearrangement joins TRBV14 to TRBJ2-3, with D hard to call. The TCR comes from a man between 18 and 35 years old in good health and CMV-seropositive. Sequenced material: PBMCs. The CDR3 loop is CASSQSIDLSDRNTQYF. The CDR3 region has the DNA TGTGCCAGCAGCCAATCGATTGACTTATCGGATCGAAATACGCAGTATTTT.